A selection of T cell receptor beta chains follows, all from one sample in a study of T cell responses to AZD1222 COVID-19 vaccine. Clones were sequenced by immunoSEQ multiplex PCR, and TCRdb holds only the in-frame ones, with some missing. The sample gives about 53,000 clones, about 91% of which show up once; 2% to 3% is in the top ten. The input for sequencing was peripheral blood, taken 28 days after the second AZD1222 dose. The receptors were sampled from an adult who received the AZD1222 COVID-19 vaccine. Both conserved end residues are part of each CDR3. Each record gives: J gene, clone size, V gene, D gene, CDR3 DNA, CDR3 protein. D genes are given only for firm matches. Expanded clones get a size class; other rows say once, few or many, or leave the size out.

TRBJ2-7	-	TRBV4-2	TRBD1	TGTGCCAGCAGCCAAGAAGGGGTGGGACAGTCCTACGAGCAGTACTTC	CASSQEGVGQSYEQYF
TRBJ2-7	-	TRBV18	TRBD2	TGTGCCAGCTCACCTACTGGGAGCGGGAGCTCCTACGAGCAGTACTTC	CASSPTGSGSSYEQYF
TRBJ2-7	-	TRBV5-6	-	TGTGCCAGCAGCTCCTTGCAAGTCCCCACCTACGAGCAGTACTTC	CASSSLQVPTYEQYF
TRBJ2-6	-	TRBV5-1	-	TGCGCCAGCAGCTTTGGGGGGAGCTCCGGGGCCAACGTCCTGACTTTC	CASSFGGSSGANVLTF
TRBJ1-2	-	TRBV4-2	-	TGTGCCAGCAGCCAAGATGGGGGTGGGTATGGCTACACCTTC	CASSQDGGGYGYTF
TRBJ1-3	-	TRBV28	-	TGTGCCAGCAGGCTCCAGGGGTCTGGAAACACCATATATTTT	CASRLQGSGNTIYF
TRBJ2-2	-	TRBV7-7	-	TGTGCTAGCAGCCCAGCCTTGGGGCCCGGGGAGCTGTTTTTT	CASSPALGPGELFF
TRBJ2-7	-	TRBV11-2	-	TGTGCCAGCAGCTTCGCCTACACCTACGAGCAGTACTTC	CASSFAYTYEQYF
TRBJ1-2	once	TRBV19	TRBD1	TGTGCCAGTAGTATCAATCAGGGGGCGAAAGGCGGCTACACCTTC	CASSINQGAKGGYTF
TRBJ1-2	-	TRBV7-2	-	TGTGCCAGCAGCTTAGTCCGGGTCTATGGCTACACCTTC	CASSLVRVYGYTF
TRBJ1-6	medium-sized	TRBV14	-	TGTGCCAGCAGCCTGATGAGGGTTGGTTCACCCCTCCACTTT	CASSLMRVGSPLHF
TRBJ1-2	-	TRBV15	TRBD1	TGTGCCACCAGCAGAGTCGACAGGGTCGGCGGCTACACCTTC	CATSRVDRVGGYTF
TRBJ2-7	-	TRBV6-6	-	TGTGCCAGCAGTCGAGTTACCCGCCGGACAGAGGGCGAGCAGTACTTC	CASSRVTRRTEGEQYF
TRBJ2-7	-	TRBV4-1	TRBD2	TGCGCCAGCAGCCAAGGGACTAGCGGGTTCAACGAGCAGTACTTC	CASSQGTSGFNEQYF
TRBJ2-2	-	TRBV19	-	TGTGCCAGTAGTATCTTCGCGGGGAGAGCGAACACCGGGGAGCTGTTTTTT	CASSIFAGRANTGELFF
TRBJ2-5	-	TRBV18	TRBD1	TGTGCCAGCTCACCACCAGACAGGGCCTACCAAGAGACCCAGTACTTC	CASSPPDRAYQETQYF
TRBJ2-7	-	TRBV7-3	TRBD2	TGTGCCAGCAGCCCCACCGGCGGGAGGGATAGCGAGCAGTACTTC	CASSPTGGRDSEQYF
TRBJ1-6	-	TRBV28	-	TGTGCCAGCAGTATCCGGACAAATTCACCCCTCCACTTT	CASSIRTNSPLHF
TRBJ1-5	once	TRBV19	TRBD1	TGTGCCAGTAGTTCAACAGGGGGGGGTAAGCCCCAGCATTTT	CASSSTGGGKPQHF
TRBJ1-6	-	TRBV28	-	TGTGCCAGCAGTCCCCCAACAGGGATCGGTTCACCCCTCCACTTT	CASSPPTGIGSPLHF
TRBJ2-5	-	TRBV7-2	TRBD2	TGTGCCAGCAGGCTAGCGGGAGGAGGAGAGACCCAGTACTTC	CASRLAGGGETQYF
TRBJ2-1	-	TRBV6-5	TRBD1	TGTGCCAGCAGCTACCGGAAGAAATCACAGGGGAATAAGCAGTTCTTC	CASSYRKKSQGNKQFF
TRBJ2-1	-	TRBV6-5	-	TGTGCCAGCATGAGGTCCGGGGGCGGGAATGAGCAGTTCTTC	CASMRSGGGNEQFF
TRBJ2-1	-	TRBV19	-	TGTGCCAGTACCACCGGACAGTTCAATGAGCAGTTCTTC	CASTTGQFNEQFF
TRBJ2-1	-	TRBV12-3/TRBV12-4	-	TGTGCCAGCAGGGGATTGTCCAATGAGCAGTTCTTC	CASRGLSNEQFF
TRBJ1-1	-	TRBV11-3	-	TGTGCCAGCAGCCACGTTGAAGCTTTCTTT	CASSHVEAFF
TRBJ1-4	-	TRBV3-1/TRBV3-2	TRBD1	TGTGCCAGCAGCCAAACCCCGGGACAGACTAATGAAAAACTGTTTTTT	CASSQTPGQTNEKLFF
TRBJ2-1	-	TRBV3-1/TRBV3-2	-	TGTGCCAGCAGCCCCCTGCGCGCGTCTCAAAAGAATGAGCAGTTCTTC	CASSPLRASQKNEQFF
TRBJ2-2	few	TRBV6-5	-	TGTGCCAGCAGTTACCTCCCTTTCCGACCCACCGGGGAGCTGTTTTTT	CASSYLPFRPTGELFF
TRBJ1-1	-	TRBV2	-	TGTGCCAGCAGTGATACGGGTGTCATGAACACTGAAGCTTTCTTT	CASSDTGVMNTEAFF
TRBJ2-3	-	TRBV25-1	-	TGTGCCAGCAGTGACTTTAGGGGAACAGATACGCAGTATTTT	CASSDFRGTDTQYF
TRBJ2-1	-	TRBV5-1	TRBD2	TGCGCCAGCAGCCGAACGCTAGCGGGAGACAATGAGCAGTTCTTC	CASSRTLAGDNEQFF
TRBJ1-2	-	TRBV7-2	-	TGTGCCAGCAGCTTAGCGAGGGTGGGTGGCTACACCTTC	CASSLARVGGYTF
TRBJ2-5	-	TRBV18	TRBD2	TGTGCCAGCTCACCACCGGGACTAGCGGGAGGGTCCCGAGAGACCCAGTACTTC	CASSPPGLAGGSRETQYF
TRBJ2-5	-	TRBV28	TRBD2	TGTGCCAGCAGTTTATCGAAAGGGGAGGGGGAGACCCAGTACTTC	CASSLSKGEGETQYF
TRBJ2-7	-	TRBV27	-	TGTGCCAGCAGTTTATCGAGCCCCCCCGAGCAGTACTTC	CASSLSSPPEQYF
TRBJ1-1	-	TRBV5-6	-	TGTCCAGAAGAGGAAGCTTTCTTT	CPEEEAFF
TRBJ1-1	-	TRBV11-3	-	TGTGCCAGCAGCTTAGTCCGCGGCACTGAAGCTTTCTTT	CASSLVRGTEAFF
TRBJ2-1	-	TRBV7-2	-	TGTGCCAGCAGCTTAGGAAGGGGGGCGGTGGAGCAGTTCTTC	CASSLGRGAVEQFF
TRBJ1-2	-	TRBV10-3	TRBD1	TGTGCCACCTGGACAGGGTTGAATGGCTACACCTTC	CATWTGLNGYTF
TRBJ1-2	-	TRBV5-1	TRBD1	TGCGCCAGCAGCGCCGGGACAGGGTATGGCTACACCTTC	CASSAGTGYGYTF
TRBJ2-7	-	TRBV29-1	TRBD1	TGCAGCGTTGGTGACAGGGGGCTCCCCTACGAGCAGTACTTC	CSVGDRGLPYEQYF
TRBJ1-5	-	TRBV7-8	-	TGTGCCAGCAGCTCCAGCTTAAGCAATCAGCCCCAGCATTTT	CASSSSLSNQPQHF
TRBJ2-3	-	TRBV19	-	TGTGCCAGTAGTAACGGAGATACGCAGTATTTT	CASSNGDTQYF
TRBJ1-5	-	TRBV2	-	TGTGCCAGCCCCTTCCCGAGGCCAGGCCATCAGCCCCAGCATTTT	CASPFPRPGHQPQHF
TRBJ2-2	-	TRBV6-1	TRBD1	TGTGCCAGCAGTGGGGGGACAGGGGGTGGAACCGGGGAGCTGTTTTTT	CASSGGTGGGTGELFF
TRBJ1-2	-	TRBV28	-	TGTGCCAGCAGTTCTCCTCCCTACTATGGCTACACCTTC	CASSSPPYYGYTF
TRBJ2-7	-	TRBV2	-	TGTGCCAGCAGTCTCCTACGGACGGCCGAGCAGTACTTC	CASSLLRTAEQYF
TRBJ1-4	-	TRBV25-1	-	TGTGCCAGCATTGGGGCAGGGTGGAATGAAAAACTGTTTTTT	CASIGAGWNEKLFF
TRBJ1-1	-	TRBV6-4	TRBD1	TGTGCCAGCACGGGGACAGGGGGCGTCACTGAAGCTTTCTTT	CASTGTGGVTEAFF
TRBJ1-4	-	TRBV19	-	TGTGCCAGTAGTACGGCCGGGACGGAAAAACTGTTTTTT	CASSTAGTEKLFF
TRBJ2-6	-	TRBV4-1	-	TGCGCCAGCAGCCGAAGGGACACGTGGACAGCCCTCTCTGGGGCCAACGTCCTGACTTTC	CASSRRDTWTALSGANVLTF
TRBJ1-3	few	TRBV9	-	TGTGCCAGCAGCGTCGGGGGCTCCGCTGGAAACACCATATATTTT	CASSVGGSAGNTIYF
TRBJ1-2	-	TRBV9	TRBD1	TGTGCCAGCAGCGTTGGGACAGACTATGGCTACACCTTC	CASSVGTDYGYTF
TRBJ1-2	-	TRBV4-1	-	TGCGCCAGCAGCCAAGCCGCCATGGGGTATGGCTACACCTTC	CASSQAAMGYGYTF
TRBJ1-2	-	TRBV3-1/TRBV3-2	-	TGTGCCAGCAGCCAAGAGGCTGGGCTCCCTTATTGGTACACCTTC	CASSQEAGLPYWYTF
TRBJ2-7	-	TRBV3-1/TRBV3-2	-	TGTGCCAGCAGCCAAGTAGGAGGTGAGCAGTACTTC	CASSQVGGEQYF
TRBJ2-3	-	TRBV10-2	-	TGCGCCAGCAGTGAGAAGGCAGGGGCGGATACGCAGTATTTT	CASSEKAGADTQYF
TRBJ2-1	-	TRBV4-2	-	TGTGCCAGCAGCCTGCGCCAGGGGCCCGACAATGAGCAGTTCTTC	CASSLRQGPDNEQFF
TRBJ1-4	-	TRBV15	-	TGTGCCACCAGCAGAGATATCCAGTGGGTGGGAACTAATGAAAAACTGTTTTTT	CATSRDIQWVGTNEKLFF